The clone carrying this TCR beta chain was detected ten times or more. The antigen remains unidentified. Researchers took RNA transcripts and amplified the TCR beta CDR3 regions from them. A first-round RT-PCR of the TCR CDR3 used the HTBI primer set. From the multiplex PCR reads, TCRdb called clonotypes with MiXCR, one entry per CDR3 protein. The sample yields 200,000 to 250,000 distinct CDR3 sequences, less than 20% seen once. These data belong to a study of T cells in Graves' hyperthyroidism and ophthalmopathy. In germline, CDR1 is MNHEY, CDR2 SVGAGI. With 4 bases removed from V and 4 bases from J, the gap between germline ends came to 13 bases. This CDR3 is built from 15 residues. With duration under 3 months, ophthalmopathy was active: Clinical Activity Score at least 3, NOSPECS at least 4. Orbital computed tomography, thyroid ultrasound, serum thyroxine and TRAb, and clinical symptoms together informed the diagnoses. Fresh peripheral blood, approximately 10 ml, was the source of the PBMCs.

Findings of the study overall: Appearing also in blood were most of the thyroid clonotypes expanded above 0.001.

The sample comprised blood. The chain is built from TRBV6-5 and TRBJ1-4; D possibly corresponds to TRBD1 (5 bases). This receptor was obtained from a woman younger than 30 with Graves' ophthalmopathy. The DNA for the CDR3 is TGTGCCAGCAGTTCCTCTTTAGACAGTAATGAAAAACTGTTTTTT. This codes for CASSSSLDSNEKLFF.